The 28 T cell receptor beta chains given below trace back to one sample, sequenced in a study of blood T cell repertoires in COVID-19. Clones were read by immunoSEQ multiplex PCR, and TCRdb kept only the in-frame ones, dropping some. Seen here are approximately 93,000 clones, almost 90% observed once, and the top ten hold just over 2%. Sequencing input: peripheral blood. The receptors originated from a man in his fifties with COVID-19, enrolled during active disease.

CDR3 protein: CASSQGVGGNTIYF. The CDR3 DNA follows: TGTGCCAGCAGCCAGGGAGTAGGGGGAAACACCATATATTTT. This sequence joins TRBV3-1 (or the pseudogene TRBV3-2) and TRBJ1-3; D gene unclear. With 3 bases removed from V and 4 bases from J, the gap between germline ends came to 10 bases. The CDR3 has 14 amino acids. The V gene's germline CDR1 is LGHDT and CDR2 YNNKEL (reference sequence).

The rearrangement joins TRBV7-6 to TRBJ2-1; 15 positions agree with TRBD2. The CDR3 runs 18 residues. Germline V gene data show CDR1 as SGHVS and CDR2 as FNYEAQ. Germline trimming cut 2 bases from V and 4 bases from J; bases unmatched to any gene: 6. CDR3 DNA: TGTGCCAGCAGCTTATCCGGACTAGCGGGGGGGTTTTACAATGAGCAGTTCTTC. Protein sequence: CASSLSGLAGGFYNEQFF. Variable domain in full (rest from reference TRBV7-6 and TRBJ2-1): GAGVSQSPRYKVTKRGQDVALRCDPISGHVSLYWYRQALGQGPEFLTYFNYEAQQDKSGLPNDRFSAERPEGSISTLTIQRTEQRDSAMYRCASSLSGLAGGFYNEQFFGPGTRLTVL.

The chain carries TRBV19 and TRBJ1-1; 7 bases align to TRBD1. The CDR3 contains 14 residues. After removal of 7 bases from V and 6 bases from J, the junction contained 11 bases not matched to a gene. Germline CDR1 is LNHDA and CDR2 is SQIVND (reference sequence). CDR3 region: CASIRTGRVPEAFF. CDR3 DNA sequence: TGTGCCAGTATCAGGACAGGCCGAGTCCCTGAAGCTTTCTTT.

The CDR3 here is CASSHGDRGLSPLHF. The CDR3 DNA reads TGCGCCAGCAGTCATGGCGACAGGGGGTTGTCACCCCTCCACTTT. This sequence joins TRBV23-1 and TRBJ1-6, with TRBD1 matching 9 bases. TRBV23-1 is identified as an open reading frame with a role that is uncertain. The V and J ends lost 3 bases and 10 bases, in that order; junction bases with no gene match: 7. The CDR3 spans 15 residues.

This chain connects TRBV28 to TRBJ2-3; D not resolved. This CDR3 region has 12 residues. Trimming pared 2 bases from V and 7 bases from J, leaving 7 bases between. Germline-derived CDR1 and CDR2 are MDHEN and SYDVKM. The CDR3 loop reads CASSLGLYTQYF. CDR3 DNA sequence: TGTGCCAGCAGTTTAGGGCTATATACGCAGTATTTT.

The rearrangement links TRBV3-1 (or the pseudogene TRBV3-2) to TRBJ1-6, with D hard to call. Per the germline V gene, CDR1 is LGHDT and CDR2 is YNNKEL (reference sequence). V was clipped by 5 bases and J by 6 bases, with 5 bases between them. CDR3 length: 12 residues. The CDR3 region is CASSLLNSPLHF. In DNA form, the CDR3 reads TGTGCCAGCAGCTTACTTAATTCACCCCTCCACTTT.

This clone showed up just once. The CDR3 nucleotides read TGCGCCAGTAGGAGTCATAGCAATCAGCCCCAGCATTTT. Its protein is CASRSHSNQPQHF. V usage is TRBV5-1 and J usage is TRBJ1-5; no clear D gene. From germline, CDR1 is SGHRS and CDR2 YFSETQ. CDR3 size: 13 residues. Trimming took off 8 bases at V and 0 bases at J, with 9 bases between the two ends.

This rearrangement joins TRBV7-9 to TRBJ1-1; possible D gene TRBD1, 6 bases. The V gene lost 2 bases and the J gene lost 1 base, with 11 bases spanning the gap. Germline loops: CDR1 SEHNR, CDR2 FQNEAQ (reference sequence). The CDR3 is made up of 15 amino acids. In DNA form, the CDR3 reads TGTGCCAGCAGCTTAATGGGAGGGGGGAACACTGAAGCTTTCTTT. This sequence encodes CASSLMGGGNTEAFF.

V gene TRBV5-4 combines with J gene TRBJ2-5; 14 positions match TRBD2. Germline CDR1 and CDR2: SGHNT and YYREEE (reference sequence). The V gene end was trimmed by 4 bases and the J gene end by 1 base; junction bases not matched to a gene: 3. The CDR3 contains 16 residues. The CDR3 DNA reads TGTGCCAGCAGCCCGGGACTAGCGGGGGTCCAAGAGACCCAGTACTTC. The encoded protein is CASSPGLAGVQETQYF.

This rearrangement joins TRBV19 to TRBJ2-3, with D perhaps matching TRBD1 (5 bases). The ends were cut back, 5 bases at V and 2 bases at J, with 14 bases in the middle. The germline V gene encodes CDR1 LNHDA and CDR2 SQIVND (reference sequence). The CDR3 runs to 15 residues. The CDR3 here is CASSLSGWNTDTQYF. In nucleotides, the CDR3 is TGTGCCAGTAGTTTGTCAGGGTGGAACACAGATACGCAGTATTTT.

The sample holds one count of this clone. The V and J genes are TRBV3-1 (or the pseudogene TRBV3-2) and TRBJ1-5, with D unclear. CDR1 and CDR2 (germline): LGHDT, YNNKEL (reference sequence). With 5 bases removed from V and 5 bases from J, the gap between germline ends came to 7 bases. The CDR3 has 12 amino acids. The CDR3 here is CASSETDQPQHF. For the CDR3, the DNA is TGTGCCAGCAGCGAAACGGATCAGCCCCAGCATTTT.

The V gene is TRBV19, the J gene TRBJ1-5; D is uncertain. CDR3 length: 13 amino acids. Germline V gene sequence: CDR1 LNHDA, CDR2 SQIVND (reference sequence). The germline V and J ends were trimmed by 3 bases and 6 bases, with 9 bases remaining between them. DNA of the CDR3: TGTGCCAGTAGTATTGTCTCGGGTCAGCCCCAGCATTTT. Protein product: CASSIVSGQPQHF.

The genes are TRBV29-1 and TRBJ2-7; 10 bases map to TRBD2. Germline V lookup: CDR1 SQVTM, CDR2 ANQGSEA. The CDR3 is made up of 13 amino acids. Trimming removed 7 bases from V and 5 bases from J; junction bases left unmatched: 8. The CDR3: CSGATSGYNEQYF. Here the CDR3 DNA reads TGCAGCGGCGCGACTAGCGGGTACAACGAGCAGTACTTC.

This sequence joins TRBV2 and TRBJ2-7, with a possible D match to TRBD2 (6 bases). This CDR3 contains 15 residues. Germline CDR1 reads SNHLY; CDR2 reads FYNNEI. Trimming cost V 4 bases and J 4 bases, with 17 bases left between them. The CDR3 loop is CASSAAEGQGYEQYF. The DNA of the CDR3 is TGTGCCAGCAGTGCCGCGGAGGGTCAAGGGTACGAGCAGTACTTC.

Written as DNA, the CDR3 is TGTGCCAGCAGCCAATCTCTAGCGGGGGGTTACTACAATGAGCAGTTCTTC. Its translation: CASSQSLAGGYYNEQFF. The genes are TRBV11-3 and TRBJ2-1; 11 bases are a match to TRBD2. This CDR3 contains 17 residues. Germline values: CDR1 SGHNT, CDR2 YENEEA. The V segment lost 5 bases and the J segment 3 bases; nucleotides outside the gene matches: 9.

The chain has TRBV15 and TRBJ1-2; weak D call: TRBD1 (6 bases). CDR3 size: 16 residues. The germline V gene has CDR1 LNHNV and CDR2 YYDKDF (reference sequence). The ends were cut back, 0 bases at V and 8 bases at J, with 19 bases in the middle. The CDR3 loop reads CATSRDPGQGLTGYTF. The CDR3 DNA is TGTGCCACCAGCAGAGACCCGGGGCAGGGGTTAACAGGCTACACCTTC.

This chain joins TRBV28 and TRBJ2-5; tentative D call: TRBD2 (6 bases). There are 14 residues in the CDR3. Germline loops: CDR1 MDHEN, CDR2 SYDVKM. With 3 bases removed from V and 2 bases from J, the gap between germline ends came to 10 bases. The CDR3 region is CASSLLAWQETQYF. DNA for the CDR3: TGTGCCAGCAGTTTGCTAGCGTGGCAAGAGACCCAGTACTTC.

The J gene is TRBJ1-6, the V gene TRBV4-3; D remains ambiguous. CDR1 and CDR2 from the germline V gene are LGHNA and YSLEER. The V and J ends lost 0 bases and 0 bases respectively, with 12 bases between them. The CDR3 runs 18 residues. Here the CDR3 reads CASSQDRHLSSYNSPLHF. CDR3 nucleotide sequence: TGCGCCAGCAGCCAAGATCGTCACCTTAGCTCCTATAATTCACCCCTCCACTTT.

The table lists this clone with a few counts. The chain uses TRBV7-8 and TRBJ2-2; possible D gene TRBD1, 5 bases. Trimming shortened V by 4 bases and J by 5 bases, and 11 bases separated the two germline ends. Germline values: CDR1 SGHVS, CDR2 FQNEAQ. CDR3 length: 14 residues. CDR3 coding DNA: TGTGCCAGCAGCTCGAGCAGGGTAACCGGGGAGCTGTTTTTT. Its translation: CASSSSRVTGELFF. The variable domain in full, completed from reference TRBV7-8 and TRBJ2-2, reads GAGVSQSPRYKVAKRGQDVALRCDPISGHVSLFWYQQALGQGPEFLTYFQNEAQLDKSGLPSDRFFAERPEGSVSTLKIQRTQQEDSAVYLCASSSSRVTGELFFGEGSRLTVL.

CDR3 amino acids: CASRGQGWAYEQYF. DNA of the CDR3: TGTGCCAGCAGAGGACAGGGCTGGGCCTACGAGCAGTACTTC. V and J are TRBV6-6 and TRBJ2-7, with 8 bases fitting TRBD1. This CDR3 is 14 amino acids long. V lost 6 bases to trimming and J lost 2 bases; unmatched junction nucleotides: 6. The V gene's germline CDR1 is MNHNY and CDR2 SVGAGI (reference sequence).

In this sample, this clone turned up a few times. V is TRBV4-2 and J is TRBJ1-4; 10 nucleotides agree with TRBD1. The germline V gene encodes CDR1 LGHNA and CDR2 YNFKEQ. There are 15 residues in the CDR3. After removal of 7 bases from V and 7 bases from J, the junction contained 9 bases not matched to a gene. The DNA of the CDR3 is TGTGCCAGCAACCTCCCCGGGACAGGGGTTGAAAAACTGTTTTTT. Translated, it gives CASNLPGTGVEKLFF.

The V and J genes are TRBV4-2 and TRBJ1-6, with unresolved D. The CDR3 has 16 residues. Germline V gene lookup returns CDR1 LGHNA and CDR2 YNFKEQ. The V end lost 0 bases, the J end lost 9 bases, and 15 bases lay between the germline ends. The CDR3 DNA sequence: TGTGCCAGCAGCCAAGAGAGGGCCTCATCAGGTTCACCCCTCCACTTT. The encoded protein is CASSQERASSGSPLHF.

In this sample, this clone turned up once. This chain links TRBV5-1 with TRBJ1-4; D is uncertain. This CDR3 has 15 amino acids. Between the trimmed V and J ends, which lost 4 bases and 7 bases, there was a span of 17 bases. CDR1 is SGHRS, CDR2 YFSETQ, per germline. The DNA for the CDR3 is TGCGCCAGCAGCCCCGGAGGATCCAGCGGTGAAAAACTGTTTTTT. This sequence encodes CASSPGGSSGEKLFF.

The rearrangement uses TRBV28 and TRBJ1-1, with D perhaps matching TRBD1 (6 bases). V lost 2 bases and J lost 0, with 16 bases in between. Germline V CDR1 and CDR2: MDHEN, SYDVKM. This CDR3 is 17 amino acids long. The CDR3 DNA reads as TGTGCCAGCAGTTTAACAGGGCCCACCCACATGAACACTGAAGCTTTCTTT. This translates into CASSLTGPTHMNTEAFF.

The CDR3 DNA follows: TGTGCCAGCAGCTTAGCAAGCCGGGACAGCTACAATGAGCAGTTCTTC. Its translation: CASSLASRDSYNEQFF. The V call is TRBV7-6, the J call TRBJ2-1; TRBD1 matches at 7 bases. The length of the CDR3 is 16 residues. V shed 0 bases, J shed 3 bases, and the junction held 5 bases outside the gene matches. Germline V gene data show CDR1 as SGHVS and CDR2 as FNYEAQ.

The chain recombines TRBV7-2 with TRBJ2-3; TRBD1 is a possible D gene (7 bases). Trimming cost V 2 bases and J 0 bases, with 18 bases left between them. This CDR3 spans 18 amino acids. The germline CDR1 and CDR2 sequences are SGHTA and FQGNSA. The CDR3 DNA reads as TGTGCCAGCAGCTTAACGGCCCAGACAGGGACTAGCACAGATACGCAGTATTTT. It yields the protein CASSLTAQTGTSTDTQYF.

The chain couples TRBV7-9 to TRBJ1-2, with D maybe TRBD1 (6 bases). The CDR3 is made up of 13 amino acids. The germline V gene has CDR1 SEHNR and CDR2 FQNEAQ (reference sequence). V was pared by 1 base and J by 7 bases, with 10 bases between. For the CDR3, the DNA is TGTGCCAGCAGCTTAGACAGGGTCGGTGGCTACACCTTC. This translates into CASSLDRVGGYTF.

This clone showed up just once. This chain connects TRBV12-3 or TRBV12-4 to TRBJ1-1; D gene ambiguous. The CDR3 covers 12 residues. Trimming took off 0 bases at V and 11 bases at J, with 10 bases between the two ends. The CDR3 DNA reads as TGTGCCAGCAGTTTAGCCGCTACCGGGGCTTTCTTT. It specifies CASSLAATGAFF.